Sequencing of this T cell receptor beta chain was carried out in a study of T cells after yellow fever vaccination. The germline V gene has CDR1 SGHTA and CDR2 FQGNSA. The J segment lost 6 bases and the V segment lost 0 bases, leaving 5 bases of the junction unmatched. The CDR3 spans 15 residues. TCRdb used MiXCR to reprocess the 5' RACE reads, holding one entry per CDR3 protein. The sample yields some 670,000 distinct CDR3 sequences, roughly an eighth seen once. This clonotype was obtained from a young man who received the YFV17D yellow fever vaccine. The V gene is TRBV7-2, the J gene TRBJ2-1; 7 nucleotides agree with TRBD2. Sequencing used PBMCs, obtained on the day of the yellow fever booster vaccination. The CDR3 nucleotides are TGTGCCAGCAGCTTAGCGCGGGAGTTAATCAATGAGCAGTTCTTC. Protein: CASSLARELINEQFF.